What follows are 27 T cell receptor beta chains derived from one specimen sequenced in a study of blood T cells in healthy people across ages. Together with a sample-barcoded 5' primer, a J-beta primer mix was included in a second PCR lasting about 6 to 12 cycles. TCRdb ran MiXCR on the 5' RACE reads and lists one entry per CDR3 protein. The sample carries about 680,000 distinct CDR3 sequences, over 45% recorded once. The sequencing input was blood. These receptor sequences come from a woman aged 60-75 years in good health.

The rearrangement joins TRBV29-1 to TRBJ1-2, with a tentative D call TRBD1 (5 bases). The germline V gene encodes CDR1 SQVTM and CDR2 ANQGSEA. The CDR3 is 12 residues long. The V end lost 7 bases, the J end lost 6 bases, and 15 bases lay between the germline ends. CDR3 nucleotides: TGCAGCGCCGAGGGGAACGGCGATGGCTACACCTTC. This gives the protein CSAEGNGDGYTF.

The genes are TRBV27 and TRBJ2-1; 12 positions agree with TRBD2. The J call may not be correct, given that the DNA end is closer to TRBJ2-7. Germline CDR1 and CDR2: MNHEY and SMNVEV (reference sequence). This CDR3 contains 18 residues. CDR3 sequence reads: CASSKTATSGRLYNEQYF. Written as DNA, the CDR3 is TGTGCCAGCAGTAAAACCGCTACTAGCGGGAGGCTTTACAATGAGCAGTACTTC.

This clonotype has only a few counts. This may arise from a read error, as a much more abundant clone is one base away. The chain combines TRBV6-5 with TRBJ2-1, with D perhaps matching TRBD2 (6 bases). The DNA end favors TRBJ2-7, so the J call may be wrong. Germline-derived CDR1 and CDR2 are MNHEY and SVGAGI. The CDR3 is made up of 15 amino acids. The CDR3 is CASSYSEEGNNEQYF. Here the CDR3 DNA reads TGTGCCAGCAGTTACTCGGAGGAGGGGAACAATGAGCAGTACTTC.

CDR3 loop: CASSLDSGRARNEQFF. Written as DNA, the CDR3 is TGTGCCAGCAGCTTAGATAGCGGGAGGGCCCGCAATGAGCAGTTCTTC. V gene TRBV7-2 combines with J gene TRBJ2-1, with 11 positions matching TRBD2. The CDR3 is 16 residues long. Germline V CDR1 and CDR2: SGHTA, FQGNSA. Trimming cost V 1 base and J 6 bases; bases outside gene matches: 5.

The gene calls are TRBV10-3 and TRBJ2-1; TRBD2 matches 7 bases. This CDR3 spans 14 amino acids. Per the germline V gene, CDR1 is ENHRY and CDR2 is SYGVKD. Trimming cost V 6 bases and J 3 bases; bases outside gene matches: 5. The CDR3 DNA is TGTGCCATCAGGCCCGGACTAGGCTACAATGAGCAGTTCTTC. Translating it yields CAIRPGLGYNEQFF.

This chain joins TRBV7-3 and TRBJ2-3; the match to TRBD2 covers 7 bases. V shed 7 bases and J 2 bases; nucleotides not matched to a gene: 3. Germline CDR1 SGHTA, CDR2 FQGTGA. CDR3 length: 13 amino acids. CDR3 coding DNA: TGTGCCAGCACCGGGGGGACCACAGATACGCAGTATTTT. This translates into CASTGGTTDTQYF.

This clonotype has only a few counts. The V call is TRBV2, the J call TRBJ1-2; D not resolved. The CDR3 is made up of 13 amino acids. Looked up from germline, CDR1 is SNHLY and CDR2 is FYNNEI. The ends were cut back, 4 bases at V and 5 bases at J, with 11 bases in the middle. CDR3 in DNA: TGTGCCAGCAGTGTGAAGGGCTTATATGGCTACACCTTC. Encoded protein: CASSVKGLYGYTF.

The chain recombines TRBV30 with TRBJ1-2; D gene unclear. Trimming pared 4 bases from V and 2 bases from J, leaving 8 bases between. CDR1 is GTSNPN, CDR2 SVGIG, per germline (reference sequence). This CDR3 has 12 amino acids. CDR3 loop: CAWMDGNYGYTF. CDR3 coding DNA: TGTGCCTGGATGGACGGGAACTATGGCTACACCTTC.

At least ten counts were recorded for this clonotype. The chain employs TRBV4-2 and TRBJ2-7; 8 bases line up with TRBD1. After removal of 1 base from V and 4 bases from J, the junction contained 12 bases not matched to a gene. Germline V gene data show CDR1 as LGHNA and CDR2 as YNFKEQ. The CDR3 totals 17 residues. DNA of the CDR3: TGTGCCAGCAGCCAAGGCCTCAGGGGGCGTTCAATATACGAGCAGTACTTC. It translates to CASSQGLRGRSIYEQYF.

This clonotype was found a few times. This sequence joins TRBV5-1 and TRBJ1-2, with D uncertain. The V end was cut by 5 bases, the J end by 3 bases, with 14 bases between. The CDR3 consists of 14 residues. Germline V gives CDR1 SGHRS, CDR2 YFSETQ. CDR3 sequence reads: CASSESGSHYGYTF. CDR3 nucleotides: TGCGCCAGCAGTGAGTCGGGCAGCCACTATGGCTACACCTTC.

This clonotype was counted a few times. The rearrangement links TRBV27 to TRBJ1-5; 8 positions match TRBD1. Germline CDR1 MNHEY, CDR2 SMNVEV (reference sequence). Trimming cost V 6 bases and J 6 bases; bases outside gene matches: 13. This CDR3 is built from 16 residues. In nucleotides, the CDR3 is TGTGCCAGCAGAAAGGAGCCTCCGGACAGGGCTCAGCCCCAGCATTTT. Its translation: CASRKEPPDRAQPQHF.

V gene TRBV24-1 combines with J gene TRBJ1-2; D not certain. The CDR3 loop spans 14 amino acids. The germline gives CDR1 KGHDR, CDR2 SFDVKD. Trimming shortened V by 5 bases and J by 0 bases, and 9 bases separated the two germline ends. Written as DNA, the CDR3 is TGTGCCACCAGTGCTCCAGGAGCTAACTATGGCTACACCTTC. Protein product: CATSAPGANYGYTF.

The genes are TRBV5-1 and TRBJ2-1, with TRBD1 identical over 12 bases. The CDR3 sequence is 15 residues long. The J segment lost 6 bases and the V segment lost 4 bases, leaving 5 bases of the junction unmatched. Germline loops: CDR1 SGHRS, CDR2 YFSETQ. The CDR3 region is CASSPGQGAINEQFF. CDR3 nucleotide sequence: TGCGCCAGCAGCCCGGGACAGGGGGCGATCAATGAGCAGTTCTTC.

The V and J genes are TRBV30 and TRBJ2-5; 7 bases agree with TRBD2. V gave up 2 bases and J gave up 4 bases; unmatched junction bases: 10. The CDR3 length is 15 residues. In germline, CDR1 is GTSNPN, CDR2 SVGIG (reference sequence). The CDR3 coding sequence is TGTGCCTGGAGTTACTCCCGAGGCGGGGGAGAGACCCAGTACTTC. It translates to CAWSYSRGGGETQYF.

DNA for the CDR3: TGTGCCAGCACCCCCCTGACGGGAGGTGTAGATACGCAGTATTTT. It translates to CASTPLTGGVDTQYF. The chain links TRBV28 to TRBJ2-3, with 7 bases that match TRBD2. The CDR3 has 15 residues. Per germline, CDR1 MDHEN and CDR2 SYDVKM. V was pared by 7 bases and J by 5 bases, with 12 bases of the junction left unmatched.

The gene calls are TRBV25-1 and TRBJ2-4; D possibly corresponds to TRBD1 (6 bases). The assigned J gene may be wrong: the sequence end matches TRBJ2-7 better. This CDR3 is 15 amino acids long. CDR1 is MGHDK, CDR2 SYGVNS, per germline. The CDR3 DNA reads TGTGCCAGCAGTGAATATGGGACAAGGGGCTACGAGCAGTACTTC. It encodes CASSEYGTRGYEQYF.

The DNA for the CDR3 is TGCAGTGCTAGATACAGGGGGCTGGGGGGCAAGGCCAACGTCCTGACTTTC. Protein product: CSARYRGLGGKANVLTF. The chain links TRBV20-1 to TRBJ2-6; 9 bases are shared with TRBD1. The CDR3 totals 17 residues. Germline CDR1 and CDR2: DFQATT and SNEGSKA (reference sequence). Trimming took 2 bases from V and 6 from J; bases not matched to a gene: 11.

This clonotype showed up many times. The chain has TRBV18 and TRBJ2-7; tentatively, D is TRBD2 (7 bases). The ends were cut back, 9 bases at V and 2 bases at J, with 17 bases in the middle. CDR1 KGHSH and CDR2 LQKENI come from the germline V gene. This CDR3 has 14 residues. Here the CDR3 reads CASSLSGTTYEQYF. CDR3 nucleotide sequence: TGTGCCAGTTCCCTCAGCGGGACAACCTACGAGCAGTACTTC.

This clonotype was recorded once. The V and J genes are TRBV7-2 and TRBJ2-1, with no clear D. The CDR3 is made up of 14 amino acids. The germline V gene encodes CDR1 SGHTA and CDR2 FQGNSA. Deletions cut 5 bases from V and 10 bases from J, with 18 bases between. The CDR3 loop reads CASSPYSLEQEQFF. CDR3 DNA sequence: TGTGCCAGCAGCCCATATTCTCTAGAGCAGGAGCAGTTCTTC.

This clonotype came up a few times. The rearrangement links TRBV27 to TRBJ2-5, with a possible D match to TRBD2 (6 bases). This CDR3 comprises 15 residues. V dropped 7 bases and J dropped 5 bases, with 20 bases sitting between them. The germline V gene encodes CDR1 MNHEY and CDR2 SMNVEV (reference sequence). The CDR3: CASNIFGGTGETQYF. The CDR3 nucleotides read TGTGCCAGCAATATCTTTGGCGGGACGGGCGAGACCCAGTACTTC.

The J gene is TRBJ2-3, the V gene TRBV5-1, with 12 positions matching TRBD2. V trimming: 4 bases; J trimming: 2 bases; junction bases outside the gene matches: 2. CDR1 SGHRS and CDR2 YFSETQ come from the germline V gene. The CDR3 runs 15 residues. CDR3 in DNA: TGCGCCAGCAGCGCTAGCGGGAGGGACACAGATACGCAGTATTTT. Amino acids: CASSASGRDTDTQYF.

The genes are TRBV21-1 and TRBJ1-6; TRBD1, the table's D call, lacks a check against the DNA. TRBV21-1 is given as a pseudogene. The CDR3 runs to 17 residues. CDR3 in amino acids: CASSKGRGLSYNSPLHF. CDR3 nucleotide sequence: TGTGCCAGCAGCAAAGGGAGGGGGCTTTCCTATAATTCACCCCTCCACTTT.

A few counts support this clonotype. V and J are TRBV5-1 and TRBJ2-7; 10 bases agree with TRBD1. This CDR3 region has 16 residues. Germline V gene lookup returns CDR1 SGHRS and CDR2 YFSETQ. Trimming cost V 0 bases and J 2 bases; bases outside gene matches: 5. CDR3 bases: TGCGCCAGCAGCTTGGGACAGGGGGCCGTCCCCTACGAGCAGTACTTC. Its protein is CASSLGQGAVPYEQYF.

The genes are TRBV5-6 and TRBJ2-5; the D gene is possibly TRBD1 (5 bases). The J call may be in error: the DNA end matches TRBJ2-7 better. Germline values: CDR1 SGHDT, CDR2 YYEEEE. CDR3 length: 15 residues. CDR3 nucleotide sequence: TGTGCCAGCAGCTTGGGAAGGGGTTATGATTACGAGCAGTACTTC. Its protein product is CASSLGRGYDYEQYF.

V gene TRBV4-2 combines with J gene TRBJ1-2; D is unclear. Germline loops: CDR1 LGHNA, CDR2 YNFKEQ. CDR3 size: 14 residues. The germline V and J ends were trimmed by 0 bases and 7 bases, with 12 bases remaining between them. In DNA form, the CDR3 reads TGTGCCAGCAGCCAAGACTCGACCTCCAGTGGCTACACCTTC. Translation gives CASSQDSTSSGYTF.

This clonotype was seen more than once but under ten times. The V gene is TRBV20-1, the J gene TRBJ2-5; D is possibly TRBD1 or TRBD2 (5 bases each). CDR1 is DFQATT, CDR2 SNEGSKA, per germline (reference sequence). This CDR3 region has 13 residues. V was pared by 5 bases and J by 1 base, with 11 bases between. In DNA, the CDR3 is TGCAGTGCTGAGGGGCAGGGCCAAGAGACCCAGTACTTC. As protein: CSAEGQGQETQYF.

The gene calls are TRBV29-1 and TRBJ2-1, with 11 bases lining up with TRBD2. This CDR3 contains 12 residues. CDR1 SQVTM and CDR2 ANQGSEA come from the germline V gene. V lost 5 bases, J lost 8 bases, and 2 bases stayed unmatched. The chain's CDR3 is CSVSSGRYEQFF. DNA for the CDR3: TGCAGCGTTTCTAGCGGGAGGTATGAGCAGTTCTTC.